The source of this TCR beta chain is a study of blood T cell repertoires in COVID-19. Across the whole study: PBMCs, B-cell-depleted T cells, or T cells provided the cDNA or gDNA that made up the material.

This clone was seen a handful of times. The data were produced by immunoSEQ multiplex PCR, yet TCRdb's version contains in-frame clones alone and is incomplete. Of about 140,000 clones listed, about 80% are singletons. The TCR originated in a man between 65 and 80 years old who had recovered from COVID-19. Sequences were obtained from peripheral blood.

The CDR3 DNA is TGTGCCACCAGGAACAGCCTGAACACTGAAGCTTTCTTT. Its translation is CATRNSLNTEAFF. The V and J genes are TRBV4-2 and TRBJ1-1; no clear D gene. Germline V gene lookup returns CDR1 LGHNA and CDR2 YNFKEQ. Trimming removed 10 bases at V and 0 bases at J, with 12 bases between. The CDR3 is 13 amino acids.